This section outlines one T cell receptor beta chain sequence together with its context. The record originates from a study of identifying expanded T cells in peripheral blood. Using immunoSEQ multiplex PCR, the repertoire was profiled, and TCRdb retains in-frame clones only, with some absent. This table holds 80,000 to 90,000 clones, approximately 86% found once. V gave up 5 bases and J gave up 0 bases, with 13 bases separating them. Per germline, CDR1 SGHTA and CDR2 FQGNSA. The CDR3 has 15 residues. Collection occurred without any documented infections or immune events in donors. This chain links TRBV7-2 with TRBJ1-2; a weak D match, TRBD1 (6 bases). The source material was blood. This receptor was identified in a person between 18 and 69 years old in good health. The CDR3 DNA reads TGTGCCAGCAGCACAAGGGGGGGAGCTAACTATGGCTACACCTTC. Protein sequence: CASSTRGGANYGYTF.